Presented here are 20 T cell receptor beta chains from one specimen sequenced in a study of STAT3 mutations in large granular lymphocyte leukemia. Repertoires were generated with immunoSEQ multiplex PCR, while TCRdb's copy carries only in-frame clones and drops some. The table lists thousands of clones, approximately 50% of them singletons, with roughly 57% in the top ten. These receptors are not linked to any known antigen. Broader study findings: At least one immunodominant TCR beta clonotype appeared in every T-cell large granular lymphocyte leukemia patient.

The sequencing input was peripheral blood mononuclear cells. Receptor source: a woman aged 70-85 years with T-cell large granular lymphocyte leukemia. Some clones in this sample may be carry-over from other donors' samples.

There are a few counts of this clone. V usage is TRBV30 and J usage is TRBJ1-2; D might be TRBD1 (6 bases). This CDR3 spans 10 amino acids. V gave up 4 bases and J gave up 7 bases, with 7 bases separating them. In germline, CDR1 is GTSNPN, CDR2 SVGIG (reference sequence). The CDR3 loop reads CAWKGGGYTF. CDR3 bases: TGTGCCTGGAAAGGGGGTGGCTACACCTTC.

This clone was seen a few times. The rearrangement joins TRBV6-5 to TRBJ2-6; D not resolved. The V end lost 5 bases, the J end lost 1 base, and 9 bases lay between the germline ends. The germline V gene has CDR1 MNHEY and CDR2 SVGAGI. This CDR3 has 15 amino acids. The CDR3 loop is CASSQSRSGANVLTF. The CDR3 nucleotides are TGTGCCAGCAGTCAAAGTCGATCTGGGGCCAACGTCCTGACTTTC.

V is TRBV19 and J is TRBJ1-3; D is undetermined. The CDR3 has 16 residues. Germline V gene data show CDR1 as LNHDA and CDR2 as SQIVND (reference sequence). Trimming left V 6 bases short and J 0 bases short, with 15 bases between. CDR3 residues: CASSLDRANSGNTIYF. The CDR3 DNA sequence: TGTGCCAGTAGCCTTGACCGGGCAAACTCTGGAAACACCATATATTTT.

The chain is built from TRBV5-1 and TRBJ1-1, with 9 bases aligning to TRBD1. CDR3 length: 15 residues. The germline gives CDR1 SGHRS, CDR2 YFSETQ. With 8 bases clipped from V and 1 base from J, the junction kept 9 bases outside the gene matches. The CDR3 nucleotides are TGCGCCAGTACCAGGGACAGGGTAGGGAACACTGAAGCTTTCTTT. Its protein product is CASTRDRVGNTEAFF.

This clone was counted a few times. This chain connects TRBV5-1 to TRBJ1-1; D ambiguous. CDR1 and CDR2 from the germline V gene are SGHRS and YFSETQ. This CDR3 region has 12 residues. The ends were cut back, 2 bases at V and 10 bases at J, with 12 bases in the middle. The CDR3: CASSLSAEAAFF. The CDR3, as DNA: TGCGCCAGCAGCTTATCGGCGGAAGCAGCTTTCTTT.

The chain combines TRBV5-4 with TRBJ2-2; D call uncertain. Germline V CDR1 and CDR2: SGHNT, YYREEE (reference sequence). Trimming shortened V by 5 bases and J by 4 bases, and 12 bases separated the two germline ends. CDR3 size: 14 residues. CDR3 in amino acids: CASRPLVGTGELFF. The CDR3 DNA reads TGTGCCAGCAGACCCCTGGTTGGCACCGGGGAGCTGTTTTTT.

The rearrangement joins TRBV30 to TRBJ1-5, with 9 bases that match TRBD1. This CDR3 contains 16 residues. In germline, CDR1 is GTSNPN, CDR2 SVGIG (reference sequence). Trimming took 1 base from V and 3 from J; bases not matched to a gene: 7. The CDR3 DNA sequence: TGTGCCTGGAGTGGTTTTGGGACAGGGAACAATCAGCCCCAGCATTTT. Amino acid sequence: CAWSGFGTGNNQPQHF.

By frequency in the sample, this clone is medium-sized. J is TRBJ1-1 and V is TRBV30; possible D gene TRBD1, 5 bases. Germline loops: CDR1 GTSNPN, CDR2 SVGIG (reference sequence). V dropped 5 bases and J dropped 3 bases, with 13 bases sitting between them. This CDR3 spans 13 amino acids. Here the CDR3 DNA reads TGTGCCTGGGGGAGACAGTCCCACACTGAAGCTTTCTTT. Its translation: CAWGRQSHTEAFF.

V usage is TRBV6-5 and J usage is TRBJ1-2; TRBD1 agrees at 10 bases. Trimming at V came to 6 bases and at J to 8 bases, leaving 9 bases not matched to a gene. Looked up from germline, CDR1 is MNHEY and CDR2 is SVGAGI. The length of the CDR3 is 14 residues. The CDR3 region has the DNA TGTGCCAGCAGCTCTCCCGACAGGGGGCGAGGCTACACCTTC. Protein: CASSSPDRGRGYTF.

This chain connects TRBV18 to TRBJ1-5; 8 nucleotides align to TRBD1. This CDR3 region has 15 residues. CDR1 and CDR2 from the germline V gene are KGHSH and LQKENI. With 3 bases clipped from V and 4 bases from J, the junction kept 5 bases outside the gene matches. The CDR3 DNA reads TGTGCCAGCTCACCCGGGACAGGAGGTAATCAGCCCCAGCATTTT. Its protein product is CASSPGTGGNQPQHF. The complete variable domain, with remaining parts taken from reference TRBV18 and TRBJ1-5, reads NAGVMQNPRHLVRRRGQEARLRCSPMKGHSHVYWYRQLPEEGLKFMVYLQKENIIDESGMPKERFSAEFPKEGPSILRIQQVVRGDSAAYFCASSPGTGGNQPQHFGDGTRLSIL.

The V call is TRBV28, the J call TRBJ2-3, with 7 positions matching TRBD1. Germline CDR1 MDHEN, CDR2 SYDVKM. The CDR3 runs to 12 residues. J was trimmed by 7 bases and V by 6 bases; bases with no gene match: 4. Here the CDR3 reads CASRTGLNTQYF. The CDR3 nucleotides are TGTGCCAGCAGGACAGGGCTAAATACGCAGTATTTT.

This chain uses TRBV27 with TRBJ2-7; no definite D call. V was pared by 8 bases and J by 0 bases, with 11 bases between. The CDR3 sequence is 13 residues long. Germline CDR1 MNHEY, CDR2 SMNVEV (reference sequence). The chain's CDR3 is CASWASVSYEQYF. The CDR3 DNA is TGTGCCAGCTGGGCTTCGGTCTCCTACGAGCAGTACTTC.

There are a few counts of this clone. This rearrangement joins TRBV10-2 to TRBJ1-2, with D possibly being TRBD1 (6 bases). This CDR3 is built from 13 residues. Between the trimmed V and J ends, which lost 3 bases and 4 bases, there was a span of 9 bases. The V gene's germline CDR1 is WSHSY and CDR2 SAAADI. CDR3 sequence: CASSERGGYGYTF. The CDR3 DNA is TGCGCCAGCAGTGAAAGAGGGGGCTATGGCTACACCTTC.

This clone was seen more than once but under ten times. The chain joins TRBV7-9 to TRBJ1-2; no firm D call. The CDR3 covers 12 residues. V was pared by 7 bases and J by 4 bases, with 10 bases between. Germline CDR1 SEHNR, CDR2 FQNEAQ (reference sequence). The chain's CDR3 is CASTYNGYGYTF. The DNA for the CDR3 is TGTGCCAGCACCTATAACGGCTATGGCTACACCTTC.

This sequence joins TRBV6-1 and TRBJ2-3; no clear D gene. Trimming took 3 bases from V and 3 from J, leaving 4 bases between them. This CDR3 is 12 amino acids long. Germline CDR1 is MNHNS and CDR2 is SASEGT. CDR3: CASSELTDTQYF. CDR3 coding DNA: TGTGCCAGCAGTGAGCTAACAGATACGCAGTATTTT.

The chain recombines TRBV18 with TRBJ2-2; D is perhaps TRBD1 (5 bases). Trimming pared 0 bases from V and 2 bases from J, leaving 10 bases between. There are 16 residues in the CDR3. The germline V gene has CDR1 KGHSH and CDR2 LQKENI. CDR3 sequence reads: CASSPPGRSNTGELFF. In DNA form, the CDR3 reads TGTGCCAGCTCACCACCGGGGCGGTCAAACACCGGGGAGCTGTTTTTT.

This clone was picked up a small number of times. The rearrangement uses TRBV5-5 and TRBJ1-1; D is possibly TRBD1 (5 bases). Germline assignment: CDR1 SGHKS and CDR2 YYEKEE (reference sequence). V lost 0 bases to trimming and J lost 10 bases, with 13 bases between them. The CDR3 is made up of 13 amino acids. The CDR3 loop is CASSLEWGRGAFF. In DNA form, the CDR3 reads TGTGCCAGCAGCTTGGAGTGGGGAAGGGGAGCTTTCTTT.

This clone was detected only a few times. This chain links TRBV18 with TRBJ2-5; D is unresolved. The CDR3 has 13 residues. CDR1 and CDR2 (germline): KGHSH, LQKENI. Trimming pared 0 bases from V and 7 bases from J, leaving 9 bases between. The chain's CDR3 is CASSPPTDPTQYF. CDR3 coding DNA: TGTGCCAGCTCACCACCCACGGACCCGACCCAGTACTTC.

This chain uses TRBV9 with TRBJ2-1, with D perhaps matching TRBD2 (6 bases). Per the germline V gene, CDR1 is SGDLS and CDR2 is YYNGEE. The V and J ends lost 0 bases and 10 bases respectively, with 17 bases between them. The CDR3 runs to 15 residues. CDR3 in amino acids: CASSVVAGRSSEQFF. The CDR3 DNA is TGTGCCAGCAGCGTAGTGGCTGGGAGGTCTAGCGAGCAGTTCTTC.

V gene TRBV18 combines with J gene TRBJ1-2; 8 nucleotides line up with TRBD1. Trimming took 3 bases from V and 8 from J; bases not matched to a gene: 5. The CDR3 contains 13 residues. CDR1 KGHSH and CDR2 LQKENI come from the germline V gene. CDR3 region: CASSPGQGEGYTF. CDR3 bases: TGTGCCAGCTCACCTGGACAGGGTGAAGGCTACACCTTC.